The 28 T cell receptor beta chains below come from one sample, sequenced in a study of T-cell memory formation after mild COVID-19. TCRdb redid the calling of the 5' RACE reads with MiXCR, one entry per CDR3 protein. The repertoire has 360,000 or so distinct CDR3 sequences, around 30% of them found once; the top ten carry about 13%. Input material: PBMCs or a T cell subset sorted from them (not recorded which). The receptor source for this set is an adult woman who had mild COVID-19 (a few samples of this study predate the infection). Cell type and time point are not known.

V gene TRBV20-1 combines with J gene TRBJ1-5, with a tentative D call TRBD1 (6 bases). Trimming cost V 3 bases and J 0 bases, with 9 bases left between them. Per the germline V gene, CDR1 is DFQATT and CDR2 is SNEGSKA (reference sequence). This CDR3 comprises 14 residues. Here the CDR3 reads CSARRGASNQPQHF. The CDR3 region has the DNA TGCAGTGCTAGGAGGGGGGCTAGCAATCAGCCCCAGCATTTT.

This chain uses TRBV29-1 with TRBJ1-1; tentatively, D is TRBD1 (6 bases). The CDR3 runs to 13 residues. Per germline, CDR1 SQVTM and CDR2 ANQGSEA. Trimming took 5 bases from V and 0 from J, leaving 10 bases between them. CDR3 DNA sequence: TGCAGCGTTACTACAGGGTTGAACACTGAAGCTTTCTTT. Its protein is CSVTTGLNTEAFF.

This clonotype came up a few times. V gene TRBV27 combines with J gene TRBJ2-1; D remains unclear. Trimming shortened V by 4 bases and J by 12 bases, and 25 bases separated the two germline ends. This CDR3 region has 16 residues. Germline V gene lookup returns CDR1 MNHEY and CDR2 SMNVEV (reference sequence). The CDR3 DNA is TGTGCCAGCAGTTCAACCCTTACTACAGCGCGAGGTGGGCAGTTCTTC. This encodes CASSSTLTTARGGQFF.

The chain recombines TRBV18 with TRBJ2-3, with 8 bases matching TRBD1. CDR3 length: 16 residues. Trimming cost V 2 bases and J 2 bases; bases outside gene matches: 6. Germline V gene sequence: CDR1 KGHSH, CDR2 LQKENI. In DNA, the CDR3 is TGTGCCAGCTCACCAAGTCAGGGGGCCGACACAGATACGCAGTATTTT. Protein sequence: CASSPSQGADTDTQYF.

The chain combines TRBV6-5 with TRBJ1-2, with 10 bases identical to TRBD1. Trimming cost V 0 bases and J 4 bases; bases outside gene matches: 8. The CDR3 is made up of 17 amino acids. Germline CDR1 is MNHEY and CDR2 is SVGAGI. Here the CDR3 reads CASSYSGTGALGYGYTF. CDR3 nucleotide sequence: TGTGCCAGCAGTTACTCTGGGACAGGGGCGCTTGGCTATGGCTACACCTTC.

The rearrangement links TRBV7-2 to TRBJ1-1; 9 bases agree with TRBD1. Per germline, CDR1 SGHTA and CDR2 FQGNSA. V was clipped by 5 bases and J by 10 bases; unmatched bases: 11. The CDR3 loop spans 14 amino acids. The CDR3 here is CASSPFLGQGSAFF. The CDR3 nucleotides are TGTGCCAGCAGCCCTTTTTTGGGACAGGGCTCAGCTTTCTTT.

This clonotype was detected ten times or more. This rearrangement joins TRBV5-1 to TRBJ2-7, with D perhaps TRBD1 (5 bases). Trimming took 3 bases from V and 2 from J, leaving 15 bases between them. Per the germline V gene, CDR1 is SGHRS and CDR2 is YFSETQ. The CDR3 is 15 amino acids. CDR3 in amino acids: CASSSSVGQTYEQYF. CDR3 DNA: TGCGCCAGCAGCTCCTCGGTAGGACAAACCTACGAGCAGTACTTC.

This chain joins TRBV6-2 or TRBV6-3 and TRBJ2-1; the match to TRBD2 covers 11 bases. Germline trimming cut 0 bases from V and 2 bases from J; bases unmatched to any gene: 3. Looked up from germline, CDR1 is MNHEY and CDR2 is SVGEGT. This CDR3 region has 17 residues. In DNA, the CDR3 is TGTGCCAGCAGTTACTCGATTAGCGGGAGGGCCTACAATGAGCAGTTCTTC. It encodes CASSYSISGRAYNEQFF.

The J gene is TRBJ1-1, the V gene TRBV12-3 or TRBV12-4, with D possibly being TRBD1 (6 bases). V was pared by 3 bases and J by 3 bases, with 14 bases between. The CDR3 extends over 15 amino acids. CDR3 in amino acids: CASSFGADRYTEAFF. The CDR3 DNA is TGTGCCAGCAGTTTCGGGGCCGACAGGTACACTGAAGCTTTCTTT.

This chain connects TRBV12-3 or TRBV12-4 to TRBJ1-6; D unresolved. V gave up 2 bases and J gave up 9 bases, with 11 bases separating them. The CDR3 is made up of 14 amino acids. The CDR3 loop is CASSLMVYGSPLHF. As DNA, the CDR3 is TGTGCCAGCAGTTTAATGGTTTATGGTTCACCCCTCCACTTT.

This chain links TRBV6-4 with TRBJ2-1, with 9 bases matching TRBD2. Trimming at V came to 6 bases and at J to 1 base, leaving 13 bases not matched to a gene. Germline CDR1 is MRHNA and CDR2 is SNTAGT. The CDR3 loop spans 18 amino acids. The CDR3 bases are TGTGCCAGCAGCCCTAGCGGGAAAGGTCCAGGGTCCTACAATGAGCAGTTCTTC. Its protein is CASSPSGKGPGSYNEQFF.

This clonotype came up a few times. This CDR3 reads CASSPADSMNTEAFF. The CDR3 DNA reads as TGTGCCAGCAGCCCAGCCGACAGCATGAACACTGAAGCTTTCTTT. The chain combines TRBV7-9 with TRBJ1-1; TRBD1 is a possible D gene (5 bases). Trimming left V 5 bases short and J 0 bases short, with 13 bases between. The CDR3 consists of 15 residues. Germline lookup yields CDR1 SEHNR and CDR2 FQNEAQ (reference sequence).

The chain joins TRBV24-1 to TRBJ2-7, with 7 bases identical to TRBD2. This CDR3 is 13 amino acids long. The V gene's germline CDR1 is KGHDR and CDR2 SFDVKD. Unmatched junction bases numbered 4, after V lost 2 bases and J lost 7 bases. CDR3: CATSDWAGGEQYF. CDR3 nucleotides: TGTGCCACCAGTGATTGGGCCGGGGGGGAGCAGTACTTC.

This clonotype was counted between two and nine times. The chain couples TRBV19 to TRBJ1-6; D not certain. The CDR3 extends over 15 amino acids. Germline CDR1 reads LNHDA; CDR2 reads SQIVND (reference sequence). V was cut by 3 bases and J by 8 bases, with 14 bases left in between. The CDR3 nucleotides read TGTGCCAGTAGTATCGGTTGGGGAATGGATTCACCCCTCCACTTT. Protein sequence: CASSIGWGMDSPLHF.

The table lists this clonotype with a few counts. CDR3 sequence: CASSLSRGKPQHF. CDR3 bases: TGTGCCAGCAGCTTATCCAGGGGAAAGCCCCAGCATTTT. This chain links TRBV7-6 with TRBJ1-5; possibly TRBD1 for D (6 bases). CDR3 length equals 13 residues. Looked up from germline, CDR1 is SGHVS and CDR2 is FNYEAQ. The V gene lost 2 bases and the J gene lost 8 bases, with 10 bases spanning the gap. The whole variable domain, remainder taken from reference TRBV7-6 and TRBJ1-5, is GAGVSQSPRYKVTKRGQDVALRCDPISGHVSLYWYRQALGQGPEFLTYFNYEAQQDKSGLPNDRFSAERPEGSISTLTIQRTEQRDSAMYRCASSLSRGKPQHFGDGTRLSIL.

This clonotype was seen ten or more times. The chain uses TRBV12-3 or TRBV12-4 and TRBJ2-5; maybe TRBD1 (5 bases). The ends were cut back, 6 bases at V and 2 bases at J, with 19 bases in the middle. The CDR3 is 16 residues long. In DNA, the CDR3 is TGTGCCAGCAGCCCAACGCAGGGTATTGGACAAGAGACCCAGTACTTC. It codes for CASSPTQGIGQETQYF.

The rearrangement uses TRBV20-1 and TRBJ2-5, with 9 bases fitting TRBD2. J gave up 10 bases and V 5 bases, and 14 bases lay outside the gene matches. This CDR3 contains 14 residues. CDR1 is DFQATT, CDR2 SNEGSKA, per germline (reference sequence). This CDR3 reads CSAHRRTSAEGQYF. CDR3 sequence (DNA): TGCAGTGCTCACCGACGGACTAGCGCGGAGGGCCAGTACTTC.

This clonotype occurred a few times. Here the CDR3 reads CASSARAVDTQYF. CDR3 coding DNA: TGTGCCAGCAGCGCGCGGGCGGTAGATACGCAGTATTTT. This chain links TRBV7-2 with TRBJ2-3; D may be TRBD2 (5 bases). This CDR3 has 13 residues. CDR1 is SGHTA, CDR2 FQGNSA, per germline. V dropped 5 bases and J dropped 5 bases, with 11 bases sitting between them.

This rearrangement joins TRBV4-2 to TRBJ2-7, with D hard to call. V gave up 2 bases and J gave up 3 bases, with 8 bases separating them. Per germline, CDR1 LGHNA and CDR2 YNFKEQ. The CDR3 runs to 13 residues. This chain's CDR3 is CASSQSDRYEQYF. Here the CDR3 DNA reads TGTGCCAGCAGCCAATCGGACCGCTACGAGCAGTACTTC.

The CDR3 bases are TGTGCCAGCAGCTTATGGTGGCAGGGGGACAATCAGCCCCAGCATTTT. Protein product: CASSLWWQGDNQPQHF. The chain employs TRBV7-2 and TRBJ1-5, with 7 bases fitting TRBD1. With 2 bases clipped from V and 3 bases from J, the junction kept 7 bases outside the gene matches. The CDR3 consists of 16 residues. Germline assignment: CDR1 SGHTA and CDR2 FQGNSA.

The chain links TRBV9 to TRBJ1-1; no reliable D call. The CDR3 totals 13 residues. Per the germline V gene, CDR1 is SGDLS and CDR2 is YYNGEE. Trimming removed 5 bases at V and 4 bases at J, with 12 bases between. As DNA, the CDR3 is TGTGCCAGCAGTGTCGGGAGCGGCACTGAAGCTTTCTTT. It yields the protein CASSVGSGTEAFF.

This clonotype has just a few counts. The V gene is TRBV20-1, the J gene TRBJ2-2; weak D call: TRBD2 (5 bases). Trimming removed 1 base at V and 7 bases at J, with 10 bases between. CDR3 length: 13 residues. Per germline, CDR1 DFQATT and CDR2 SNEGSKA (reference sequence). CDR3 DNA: TGCAGTGCTAGAGTAATGGAGGTCGGGGAGCTGTTTTTT. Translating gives CSARVMEVGELFF.

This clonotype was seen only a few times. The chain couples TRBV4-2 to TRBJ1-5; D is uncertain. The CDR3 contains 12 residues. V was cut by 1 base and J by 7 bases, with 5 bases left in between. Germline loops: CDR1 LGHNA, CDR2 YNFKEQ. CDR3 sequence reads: CASSQGPQPQHF. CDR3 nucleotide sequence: TGTGCCAGCAGCCAAGGTCCACAGCCCCAGCATTTT.

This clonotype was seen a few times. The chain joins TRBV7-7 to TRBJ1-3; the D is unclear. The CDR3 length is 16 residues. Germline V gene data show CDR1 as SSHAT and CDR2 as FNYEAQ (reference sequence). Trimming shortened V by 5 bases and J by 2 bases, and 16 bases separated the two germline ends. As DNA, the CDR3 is TGTGCCAGCAGCCCTACGATTGGTTCCCCTGGAAACACCATATATTTT. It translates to CASSPTIGSPGNTIYF.

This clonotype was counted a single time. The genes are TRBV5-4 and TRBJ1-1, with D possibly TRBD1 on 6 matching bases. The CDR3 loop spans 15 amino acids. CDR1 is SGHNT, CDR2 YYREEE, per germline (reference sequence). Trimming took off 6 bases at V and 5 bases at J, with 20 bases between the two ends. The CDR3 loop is CASTSGTPTRTEAFF. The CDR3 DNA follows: TGTGCCAGCACCTCCGGGACACCAACCCGAACTGAAGCTTTCTTT. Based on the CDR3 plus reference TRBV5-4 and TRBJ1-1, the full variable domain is ETGVTQSPTHLIKTRGQQVTLRCSSQSGHNTVSWYQQALGQGPQFIFQYYREEENGRGNFPPRFSGLQFPNYSSELNVNALELDDSALYLCASTSGTPTRTEAFFGQGTRLTVV.

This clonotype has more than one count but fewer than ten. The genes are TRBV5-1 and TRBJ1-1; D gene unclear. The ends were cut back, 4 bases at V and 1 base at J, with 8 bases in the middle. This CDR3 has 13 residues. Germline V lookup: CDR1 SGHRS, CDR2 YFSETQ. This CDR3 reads CASSTVQNTEAFF. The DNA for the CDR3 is TGCGCCAGCAGCACCGTCCAGAACACTGAAGCTTTCTTT. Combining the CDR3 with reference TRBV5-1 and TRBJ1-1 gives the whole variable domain KAGVTQTPRYLIKTRGQQVTLSCSPISGHRSVSWYQQTPGQGLQFLFEYFSETQRNKGNFPGRFSGRQFSNSRSEMNVSTLELGDSALYLCASSTVQNTEAFFGQGTRLTVV.

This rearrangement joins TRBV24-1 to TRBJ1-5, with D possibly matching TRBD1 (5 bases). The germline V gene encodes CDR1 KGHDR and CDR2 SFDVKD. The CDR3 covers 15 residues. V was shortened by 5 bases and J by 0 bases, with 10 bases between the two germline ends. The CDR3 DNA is TGTGCCACCAGTGGCCTGACAGATAGCAATCAGCCCCAGCATTTT. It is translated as CATSGLTDSNQPQHF.

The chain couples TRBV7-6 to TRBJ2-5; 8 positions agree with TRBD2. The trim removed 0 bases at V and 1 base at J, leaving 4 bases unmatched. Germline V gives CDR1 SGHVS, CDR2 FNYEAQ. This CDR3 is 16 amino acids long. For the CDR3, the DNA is TGTGCCAGCAGCTTAGCGGCGGGGGGCTTCCAAGAGACCCAGTACTTC. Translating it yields CASSLAAGGFQETQYF.